Listed below are T cell receptor beta chains from one sample, sequenced in a study of shared clonotypes between healthy human individuals. Sequenced by immunoSEQ multiplex PCR; TCRdb stores in-frame clones only, minus some. The table has a few million clones, approximately 93% seen once. Material for sequencing was naive CD4+ T cells from PBMCs. Receptors were obtained from a man aged 18 to 35 in good health. Some clones in this sample may be carry-over from other donors' samples. Both conserved end residues are part of each CDR3. The order of the fields is clone size, J gene, V gene, D gene, CDR3 protein, CDR3 DNA. D genes are given only for firm matches. Not all rows give a size; the values are once, few, many and, for expanded clones, a class.

clone_size: .
j_call: TRBJ2-5
v_call: TRBV4-3
d_call: .
cdr3_aa: CASSQDRRTEETQYF
cdr3_nt: TGCGCCAGCAGCCAAGATCGTCGGACAGAGGAGACCCAGTACTTC

clone_size: .
j_call: TRBJ1-2
v_call: TRBV6-1
d_call: .
cdr3_aa: CASSAPGGYGYTF
cdr3_nt: TGTGCCAGCAGCGCCCCAGGAGGGTATGGCTACACCTTC

clone_size: .
j_call: TRBJ1-2
v_call: TRBV2
d_call: .
cdr3_aa: CASSEMVGYTF
cdr3_nt: TGTGCCAGCAGTGAAATGGTTGGCTACACCTTC

clone_size: .
j_call: TRBJ2-3
v_call: TRBV18
d_call: .
cdr3_aa: CASSPLDGRSMGTQYF
cdr3_nt: TGTGCCAGCTCACCTTTGGACGGACGATCTATGGGTACGCAGTATTTT

clone_size: once
j_call: TRBJ2-5
v_call: TRBV6-6
d_call: TRBD1
cdr3_aa: CASSYSGTGGAETQYF
cdr3_nt: TGTGCCAGCAGTTACTCCGGGACAGGGGGCGCGGAGACCCAGTACTTC

clone_size: .
j_call: TRBJ1-1
v_call: TRBV5-5
d_call: .
cdr3_aa: CASSLIQNTEAFF
cdr3_nt: TGTGCCAGCAGCTTGATACAGAACACTGAAGCTTTCTTT

clone_size: .
j_call: TRBJ2-1
v_call: TRBV21-1
d_call: .
cdr3_aa: CASPQGHLNEQFF
cdr3_nt: TGTGCCAGCCCCCAGGGCCACCTCAATGAGCAGTTCTTC

clone_size: .
j_call: TRBJ1-6
v_call: TRBV7-8
d_call: .
cdr3_aa: CASSFTRRSAGSPLHF
cdr3_nt: TGTGCCAGCAGCTTCACTCGGAGGAGCGCAGGGTCACCCCTCCACTTT

clone_size: .
j_call: TRBJ2-2
v_call: TRBV9
d_call: .
cdr3_aa: CASSVDRVGTGELFF
cdr3_nt: TGTGCCAGCAGCGTAGATAGGGTAGGCACCGGGGAGCTGTTTTTT

clone_size: .
j_call: TRBJ2-7
v_call: TRBV27
d_call: TRBD1
cdr3_aa: CASSLGQGLTYEQYF
cdr3_nt: TGTGCCAGCAGTTTAGGACAGGGACTGACCTACGAGCAGTACTTC

clone_size: .
j_call: TRBJ2-7
v_call: TRBV4-2
d_call: .
cdr3_aa: CASSRERGPYEQYF
cdr3_nt: TGTGCCAGCAGCCGGGAGAGGGGACCCTACGAGCAGTACTTC

clone_size: once
j_call: TRBJ2-7
v_call: TRBV2
d_call: .
cdr3_aa: CASSALGADFYEQYF
cdr3_nt: TGTGCCAGCAGTGCTCTTGGAGCGGACTTCTACGAGCAGTACTTC

clone_size: .
j_call: TRBJ2-3
v_call: TRBV2
d_call: .
cdr3_aa: CASSGSGVSTDTQYF
cdr3_nt: TGTGCCAGCAGTGGTTCCGGGGTTAGCACAGATACGCAGTATTTT

clone_size: .
j_call: TRBJ2-7
v_call: TRBV29-1
d_call: .
cdr3_aa: CSVKRDRTSYEQYF
cdr3_nt: TGCAGCGTTAAACGTGACAGGACCTCCTACGAGCAGTACTTC

clone_size: .
j_call: TRBJ2-4
v_call: TRBV5-4
d_call: .
cdr3_aa: CASSLAGAIAKNIQYF
cdr3_nt: TGTGCCAGCAGCTTGGCAGGGGCGATAGCCAAAAACATTCAGTACTTC

clone_size: .
j_call: TRBJ2-5
v_call: TRBV10-3
d_call: .
cdr3_aa: CAISDDRKETQYF
cdr3_nt: TGTGCCATCAGCGATGACAGGAAAGAGACCCAGTACTTC

clone_size: .
j_call: TRBJ2-2
v_call: TRBV11-2
d_call: TRBD2
cdr3_aa: CASTRGRANTGELFF
cdr3_nt: TGTGCCAGCACACGCGGGAGGGCCAACACCGGGGAGCTGTTTTTT

clone_size: once
j_call: TRBJ1-3
v_call: TRBV5-1
d_call: TRBD1
cdr3_aa: CASSSTGMAGNTIYF
cdr3_nt: TGCGCCAGCAGCTCGACAGGGATGGCTGGAAACACCATATATTTT

clone_size: .
j_call: TRBJ2-1
v_call: TRBV7-9
d_call: TRBD2
cdr3_aa: CASSPQGGSPYNEQFF
cdr3_nt: TGTGCCAGCAGCCCCCAGGGAGGGAGCCCCTACAATGAGCAGTTCTTC

clone_size: .
j_call: TRBJ1-3
v_call: TRBV27
d_call: .
cdr3_aa: CASRGSGNTIYF
cdr3_nt: TGTGCCAGCAGGGGGTCTGGAAACACCATATATTTT

clone_size: .
j_call: TRBJ2-1
v_call: TRBV7-2
d_call: .
cdr3_aa: CASSLGPRSSYNEQFF
cdr3_nt: TGTGCCAGCAGCTTAGGTCCCCGGAGCTCCTACAATGAGCAGTTCTTC

clone_size: .
j_call: TRBJ1-5
v_call: TRBV19
d_call: .
cdr3_aa: CASTREVMGNQPQHF
cdr3_nt: TGTGCCAGTACAAGGGAGGTGATGGGCAATCAGCCCCAGCATTTT